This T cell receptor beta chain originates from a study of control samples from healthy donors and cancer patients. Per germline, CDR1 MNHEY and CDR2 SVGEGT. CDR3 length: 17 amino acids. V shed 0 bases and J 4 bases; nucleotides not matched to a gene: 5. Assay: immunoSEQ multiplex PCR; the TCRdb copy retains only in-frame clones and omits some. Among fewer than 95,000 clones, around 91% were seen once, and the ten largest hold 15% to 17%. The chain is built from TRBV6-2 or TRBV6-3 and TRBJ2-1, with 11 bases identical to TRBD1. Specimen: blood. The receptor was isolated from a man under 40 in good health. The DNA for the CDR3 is TGTGCCAGCAGTTACTCGAGGACAGGGGGCGATTACAATGAGCAGTTCTTC. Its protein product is CASSYSRTGGDYNEQFF.